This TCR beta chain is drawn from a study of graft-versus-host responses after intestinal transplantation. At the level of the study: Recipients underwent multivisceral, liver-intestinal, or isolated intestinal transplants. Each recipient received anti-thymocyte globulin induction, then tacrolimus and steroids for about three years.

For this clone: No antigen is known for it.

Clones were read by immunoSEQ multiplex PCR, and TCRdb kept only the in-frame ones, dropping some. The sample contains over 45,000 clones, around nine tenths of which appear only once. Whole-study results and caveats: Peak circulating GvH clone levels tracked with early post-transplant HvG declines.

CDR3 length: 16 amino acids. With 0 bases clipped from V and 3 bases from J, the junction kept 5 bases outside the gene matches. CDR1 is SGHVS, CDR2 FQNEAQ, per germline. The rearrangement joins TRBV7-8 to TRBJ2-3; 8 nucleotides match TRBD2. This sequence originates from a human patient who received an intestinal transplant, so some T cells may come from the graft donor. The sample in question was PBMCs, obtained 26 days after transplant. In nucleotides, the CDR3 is TGTGCCAGCAGCTTAGCAACGGGGGGGCCGACAGATACGCAGTATTTT. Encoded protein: CASSLATGGPTDTQYF.